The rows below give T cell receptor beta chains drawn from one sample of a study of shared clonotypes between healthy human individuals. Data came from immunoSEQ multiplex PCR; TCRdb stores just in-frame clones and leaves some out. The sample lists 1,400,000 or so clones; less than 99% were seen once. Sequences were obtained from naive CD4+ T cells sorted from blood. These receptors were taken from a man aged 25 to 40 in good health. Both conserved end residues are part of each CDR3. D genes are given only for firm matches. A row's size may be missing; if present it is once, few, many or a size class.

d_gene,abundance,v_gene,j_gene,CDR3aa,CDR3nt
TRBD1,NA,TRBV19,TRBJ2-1,CASSLDAGGLSLEQFF,TGTGCCAGTAGTCTGGACGCAGGGGGCTTGAGCCTTGAGCAGTTCTTC
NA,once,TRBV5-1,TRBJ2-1,CASREQGVSYNEQFF,TGCGCCAGCAGAGAACAGGGCGTCTCCTACAATGAGCAGTTCTTC
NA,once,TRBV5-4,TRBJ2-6,CASSLDLSGANVLTF,TGTGCCAGCAGCTTGGATCTTTCTGGGGCCAACGTCCTGACTTTC
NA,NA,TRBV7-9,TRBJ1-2,CASTPGQSWYGYTF,TGTGCCAGCACTCCGGGGCAGTCTTGGTATGGCTACACCTTC
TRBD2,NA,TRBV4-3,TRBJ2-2,CASSQESGRFTGELFF,TGCGCCAGCAGCCAAGAAAGCGGGAGGTTTACCGGGGAGCTGTTTTTT
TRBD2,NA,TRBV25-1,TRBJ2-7,CASSGIIYEQYF,TGTGCCAGTAGCGGGATAATCTACGAGCAGTACTTC
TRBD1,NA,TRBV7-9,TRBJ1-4,CASPPTGANEKLFF,TGTGCCAGCCCCCCGACAGGGGCGAATGAAAAACTGTTTTTT
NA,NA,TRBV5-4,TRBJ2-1,CASRKRAAYNEQFF,TGTGCCAGCAGAAAGAGGGCAGCGTACAATGAGCAGTTCTTC
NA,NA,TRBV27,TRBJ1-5,CASERILGQPQHF,TGTGCCAGCGAAAGGATTTTAGGGCAGCCCCAGCATTTT
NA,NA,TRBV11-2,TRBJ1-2,CASSFRSASDYGYTF,TGTGCCAGCAGCTTTCGCTCAGCCTCGGACTATGGCTACACCTTC
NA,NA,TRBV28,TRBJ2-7,CASRHFRAEGSYEQYF,TGTGCCAGCAGGCATTTCCGAGCGGAGGGCTCCTACGAGCAGTACTTC
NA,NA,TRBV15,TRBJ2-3,CATSTGPGTDTQYF,TGTGCCACCAGCACCGGCCCCGGCACAGATACGCAGTATTTT
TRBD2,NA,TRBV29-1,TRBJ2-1,CSVARGTSGYNEQFF,TGCAGCGTTGCCCGGGGGACTAGCGGCTACAATGAGCAGTTCTTC
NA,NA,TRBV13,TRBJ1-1,CASSLGHRRLNTEAFF,TGTGCCAGCAGCTTAGGCCATCGACGGCTGAACACTGAAGCTTTCTTT
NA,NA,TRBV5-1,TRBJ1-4,CASTQTGQNEKLFF,TGCGCCAGCACCCAGACAGGACAGAATGAAAAACTGTTTTTT
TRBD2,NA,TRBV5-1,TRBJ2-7,CASSFGLAGGRYEQYF,TGCGCCAGCAGCTTCGGACTAGCGGGAGGGCGCTACGAGCAGTACTTC
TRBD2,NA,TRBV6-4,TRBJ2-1,CASSDVAGGEQFF,TGTGCCAGCAGTGACGTTGCGGGAGGTGAGCAGTTCTTC
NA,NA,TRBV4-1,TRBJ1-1,CASSQGKWNTNTEAFF,TGCGCCAGCAGCCAAGGAAAGTGGAATACGAACACTGAAGCTTTCTTT
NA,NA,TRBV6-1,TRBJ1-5,CASSGFMAGTDSNQPQHF,TGTGCCAGCAGTGGTTTTATGGCCGGGACGGATAGCAATCAGCCCCAGCATTTT
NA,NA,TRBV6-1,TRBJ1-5,CASRVGQSQPQHF,TGTGCCAGCAGGGTTGGACAGAGCCAGCCCCAGCATTTT
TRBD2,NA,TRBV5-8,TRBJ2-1,CASSSLTSGIYNEQFF,TGTGCCAGCAGCTCCTTGACTAGCGGGATTTACAATGAGCAGTTCTTC
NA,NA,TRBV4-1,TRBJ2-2,CASSQEGAVLGELFF,TGCGCCAGCAGCCAAGAAGGCGCTGTTTTGGGGGAGCTGTTTTTT
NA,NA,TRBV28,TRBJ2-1,CASSLGGSSYNEQFF,TGTGCCAGCAGTTTAGGGGGAAGCTCCTACAATGAGCAGTTCTTC
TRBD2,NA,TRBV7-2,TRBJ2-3,CASSHPSLATSTDTQYF,TGTGCCAGCAGCCACCCGTCACTAGCGACTAGCACAGATACGCAGTATTTT
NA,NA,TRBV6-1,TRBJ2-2,CASTRLGGNTGELFF,TGTGCCAGCACCCGACTAGGGGGAAACACCGGGGAGCTGTTTTTT
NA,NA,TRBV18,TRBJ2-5,CASSLMSGQETQYF,TGTGCCAGCTCACTCATGAGTGGTCAAGAGACCCAGTACTTC
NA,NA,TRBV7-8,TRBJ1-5,CASSLLGGVEYQPQHF,TGTGCCAGCAGCCTTCTTGGGGGTGTTGAATATCAGCCCCAGCATTTT
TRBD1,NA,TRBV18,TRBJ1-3,CASSPKGQGAGNTIYF,TGTGCCAGCTCACCTAAGGGACAGGGGGCTGGAAACACCATATATTTT
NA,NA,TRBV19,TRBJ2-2,CASSIRQTRNTGELFF,TGTGCCAGTAGTATACGACAGACGAGGAACACCGGGGAGCTGTTTTTT
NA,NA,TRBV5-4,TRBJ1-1,CASSPGSLWTEAFF,TGTGCCAGCAGCCCGGGCTCCCTTTGGACTGAAGCTTTCTTT
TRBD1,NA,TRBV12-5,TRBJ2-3,CASGLRTGLSCTDTQYF,TGTGCTAGTGGTTTGAGGACAGGACTTAGTTGCACAGATACGCAGTATTTT
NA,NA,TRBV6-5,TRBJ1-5,CASRGAGNQPQHF,TGTGCCAGCAGGGGGGCAGGGAACCAGCCCCAGCATTTT
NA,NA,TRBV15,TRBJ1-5,CATRSHSGRGNQPQHF,TGTGCCACCCGTAGTCATAGCGGCAGGGGCAATCAGCCCCAGCATTTT
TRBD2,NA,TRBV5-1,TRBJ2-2,CASSLGGTSLITGELFF,TGCGCCAGCAGCTTGGGAGGGACTAGCCTAATCACCGGGGAGCTGTTTTTT
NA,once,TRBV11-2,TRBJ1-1,CASSPTRTGTEAFF,TGTGCCAGCAGCCCTACCAGGACGGGGACTGAAGCTTTCTTT
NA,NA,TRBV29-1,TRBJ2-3,CSVDASVPDTQYF,TGCAGCGTTGATGCCAGCGTCCCAGATACGCAGTATTTT
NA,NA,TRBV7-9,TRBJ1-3,CAASKTGGGSGNTIYF,TGTGCCGCCTCCAAAACCGGGGGGGGCTCTGGAAACACCATATATTTT
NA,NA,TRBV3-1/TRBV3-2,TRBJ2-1,CASSLVFF,TGTGCCAGCAGCCTCGTGTTCTTC
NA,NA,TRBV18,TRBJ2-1,CASSPLGGGTSYNEQFF,TGTGCCAGCTCACCACTAGGAGGCGGAACCTCCTACAATGAGCAGTTCTTC
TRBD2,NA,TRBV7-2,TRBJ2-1,CASSLASGTSGRRSYNEQFF,TGTGCCAGCAGCTTAGCTTCGGGGACTAGCGGGAGAAGGTCCTACAATGAGCAGTTCTTC
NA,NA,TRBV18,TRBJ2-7,CASSEFAGANEQYF,TGTGCCAGCTCCGAGTTCGCGGGGGCCAACGAGCAGTACTTC
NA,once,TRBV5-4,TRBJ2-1,CASSHPGAGEQFF,TGTGCCAGCAGCCACCCAGGAGCAGGTGAGCAGTTCTTC
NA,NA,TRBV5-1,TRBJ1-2,CASSSRNVDYGYTF,TGCGCCAGCAGCTCCAGGAACGTGGACTATGGCTACACCTTC
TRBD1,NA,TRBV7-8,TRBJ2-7,CASSEQNRDRVSRVEQYF,TGTGCCAGCAGCGAACAAAACCGGGACAGGGTTTCGAGGGTTGAGCAGTACTTC
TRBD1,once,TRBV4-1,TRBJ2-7,CASSRRRDRGYEQYF,TGCGCCAGCAGCCGTCGCCGGGACAGGGGCTACGAGCAGTACTTC
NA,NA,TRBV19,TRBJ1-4,CASTRLATNEKLFF,TGTGCCAGTACCCGGCTTGCAACTAATGAAAAACTGTTTTTT
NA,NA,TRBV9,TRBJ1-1,CASSVQPSADAFF,TGTGCCAGCAGCGTACAGCCCTCCGCGGACGCTTTCTTT
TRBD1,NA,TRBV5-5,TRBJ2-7,CASSLTNRQGYLTTEQYF,TGTGCCAGCAGCTTGACTAATCGACAGGGTTATCTTACTACCGAGCAGTACTTC
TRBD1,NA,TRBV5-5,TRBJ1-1,CASSSDPGQGTEAFF,TGTGCCAGCAGCTCGGACCCGGGACAGGGGACTGAAGCTTTCTTT
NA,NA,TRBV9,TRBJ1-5,CASSVGTESNQPQHF,TGTGCCAGCAGCGTAGGCACGGAATCCAATCAGCCCCAGCATTTT
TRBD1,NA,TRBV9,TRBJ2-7,CASSVDPSDRFYEQYF,TGTGCCAGCAGCGTAGACCCCTCGGACAGGTTCTACGAGCAGTACTTC